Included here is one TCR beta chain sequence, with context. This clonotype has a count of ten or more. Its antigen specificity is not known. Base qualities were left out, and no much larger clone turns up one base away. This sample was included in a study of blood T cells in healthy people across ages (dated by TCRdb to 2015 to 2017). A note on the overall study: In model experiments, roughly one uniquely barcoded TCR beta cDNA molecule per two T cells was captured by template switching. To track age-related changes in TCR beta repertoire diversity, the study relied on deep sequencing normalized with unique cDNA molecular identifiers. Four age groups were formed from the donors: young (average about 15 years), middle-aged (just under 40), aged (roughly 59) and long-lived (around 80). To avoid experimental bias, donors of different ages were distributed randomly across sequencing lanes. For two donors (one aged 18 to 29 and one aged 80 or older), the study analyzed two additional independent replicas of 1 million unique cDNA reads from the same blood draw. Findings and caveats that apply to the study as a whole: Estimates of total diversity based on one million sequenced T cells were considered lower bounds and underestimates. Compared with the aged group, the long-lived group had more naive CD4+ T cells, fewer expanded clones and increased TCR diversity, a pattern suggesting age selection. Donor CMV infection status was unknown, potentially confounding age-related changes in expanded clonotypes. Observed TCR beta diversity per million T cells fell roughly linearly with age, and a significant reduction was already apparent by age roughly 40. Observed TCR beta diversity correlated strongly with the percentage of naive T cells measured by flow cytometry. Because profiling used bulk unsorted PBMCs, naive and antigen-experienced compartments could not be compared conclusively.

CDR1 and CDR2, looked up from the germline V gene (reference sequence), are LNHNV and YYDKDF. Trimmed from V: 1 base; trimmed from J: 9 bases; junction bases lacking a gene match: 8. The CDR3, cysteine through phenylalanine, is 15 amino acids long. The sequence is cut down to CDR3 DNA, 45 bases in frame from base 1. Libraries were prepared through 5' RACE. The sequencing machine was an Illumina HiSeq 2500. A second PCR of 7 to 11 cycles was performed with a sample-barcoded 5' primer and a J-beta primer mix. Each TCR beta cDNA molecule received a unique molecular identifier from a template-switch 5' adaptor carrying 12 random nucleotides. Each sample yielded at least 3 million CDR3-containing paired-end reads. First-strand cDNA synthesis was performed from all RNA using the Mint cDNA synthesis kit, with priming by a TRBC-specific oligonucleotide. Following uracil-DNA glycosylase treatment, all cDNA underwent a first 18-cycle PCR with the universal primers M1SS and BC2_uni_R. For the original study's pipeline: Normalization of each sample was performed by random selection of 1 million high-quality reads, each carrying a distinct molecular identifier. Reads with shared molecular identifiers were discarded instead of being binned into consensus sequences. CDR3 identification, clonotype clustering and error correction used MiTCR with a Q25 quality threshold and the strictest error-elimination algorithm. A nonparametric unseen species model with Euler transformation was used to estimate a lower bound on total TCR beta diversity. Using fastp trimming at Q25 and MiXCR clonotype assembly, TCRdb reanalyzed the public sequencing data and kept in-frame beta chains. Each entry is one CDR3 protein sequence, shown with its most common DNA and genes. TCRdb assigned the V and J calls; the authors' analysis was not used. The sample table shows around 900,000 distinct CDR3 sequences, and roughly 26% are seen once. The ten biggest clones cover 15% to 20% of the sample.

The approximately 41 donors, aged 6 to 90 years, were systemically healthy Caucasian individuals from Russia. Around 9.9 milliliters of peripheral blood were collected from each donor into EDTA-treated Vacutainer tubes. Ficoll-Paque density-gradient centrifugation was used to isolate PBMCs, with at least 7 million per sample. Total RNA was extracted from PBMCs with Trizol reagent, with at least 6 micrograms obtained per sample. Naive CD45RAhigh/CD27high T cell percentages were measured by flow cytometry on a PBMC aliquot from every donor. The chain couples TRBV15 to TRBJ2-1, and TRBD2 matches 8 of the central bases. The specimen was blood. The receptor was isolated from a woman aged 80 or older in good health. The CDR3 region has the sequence CATSRAWRGVGEQFF. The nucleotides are TGTGCCACCAGCAGAGCTTGGCGGGGGGTTGGTGAGCAGTTCTTC. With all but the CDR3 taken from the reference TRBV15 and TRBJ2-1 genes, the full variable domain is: DAMVIQNPRYQVTQFGKPVTLSCSQTLNHNVMYWYQQKSSQAPKLLFHYYDKDFNNEADTPDNFQSRRPNTSFCFLDIRSPGLGDTAMYLCATSRAWRGVGEQFFGPGTRLTVL.